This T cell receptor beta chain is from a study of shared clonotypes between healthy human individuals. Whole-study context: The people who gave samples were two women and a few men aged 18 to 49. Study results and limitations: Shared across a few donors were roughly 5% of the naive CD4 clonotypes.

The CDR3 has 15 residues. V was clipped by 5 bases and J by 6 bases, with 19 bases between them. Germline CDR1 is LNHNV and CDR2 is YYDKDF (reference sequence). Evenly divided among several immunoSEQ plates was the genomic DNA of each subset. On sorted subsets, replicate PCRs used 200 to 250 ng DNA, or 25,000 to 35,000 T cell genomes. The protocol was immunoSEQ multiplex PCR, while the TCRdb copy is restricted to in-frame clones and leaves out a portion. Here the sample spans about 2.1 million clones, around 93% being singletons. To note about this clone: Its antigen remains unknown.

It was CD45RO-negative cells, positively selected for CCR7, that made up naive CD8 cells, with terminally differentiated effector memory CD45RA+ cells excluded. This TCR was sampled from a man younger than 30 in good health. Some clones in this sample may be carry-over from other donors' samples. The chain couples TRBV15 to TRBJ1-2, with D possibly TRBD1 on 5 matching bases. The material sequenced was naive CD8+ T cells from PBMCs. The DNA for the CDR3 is TGTGCCACCAGCCTAAGCGGGTGGGGGGTTGATGGCTACACCTTC. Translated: CATSLSGWGVDGYTF.